The 24 T cell receptor beta chains in this list originate from one sample, sequenced in a study of T cell responses to AZD1222 COVID-19 vaccine. Sequenced by immunoSEQ multiplex PCR; TCRdb stores in-frame clones only, minus some. The table has roughly 99,000 clones, 92% seen once. Here the sequenced sample was peripheral blood, taken 28 days after the second AZD1222 dose. These receptors originate from an adult who received the AZD1222 COVID-19 vaccine.

Here the CDR3 DNA reads TGTGCCAGCAGTTTTTCTGAGACCCAGTACTTC. Translation gives CASSFSETQYF. The J gene is TRBJ2-5, the V gene TRBV12-3 or TRBV12-4; D is uncertain. The CDR3 loop spans 11 amino acids. Trimming shortened V by 3 bases and J by 5 bases, and 4 bases separated the two germline ends.

The chain combines TRBV3-1 (or the pseudogene TRBV3-2) with TRBJ1-1; possible D gene TRBD1, 6 bases. With 3 bases removed from V and 4 bases from J, the gap between germline ends came to 9 bases. The CDR3 is 13 amino acids. The germline gives CDR1 LGHDT, CDR2 YNNKEL (reference sequence). This chain's CDR3 is CASSQDSLTEAFF. DNA for the CDR3: TGTGCCAGCAGCCAGGACAGCCTCACTGAAGCTTTCTTT.

V is TRBV14 and J is TRBJ2-5, with no clear D. V was trimmed by 1 base and J by 5 bases, leaving 11 bases between them. CDR3 length: 14 amino acids. Germline V lookup: CDR1 SGHDN, CDR2 FVKESK. CDR3 DNA sequence: TGTGCCAGCAGCCAAGCTCCTAGGCGGGAGACCCAGTACTTC. The encoded protein is CASSQAPRRETQYF.

V and J are TRBV6-1 and TRBJ1-2; no definite D call. Trimming pared 2 bases from V and 7 bases from J, leaving 14 bases between. The V gene's germline CDR1 is MNHNS and CDR2 SASEGT. This CDR3 spans 14 amino acids. CDR3: CASSELLGLGGYTF. For the CDR3, the DNA is TGTGCCAGCAGTGAATTACTGGGGTTGGGTGGCTACACCTTC.

The gene calls are TRBV29-1 and TRBJ1-5, with a possible D match to TRBD1 (6 bases). In germline, CDR1 is SQVTM, CDR2 ANQGSEA. Trimming shortened V by 5 bases and J by 2 bases, and 13 bases separated the two germline ends. The length of the CDR3 is 14 residues. The CDR3 region has the DNA TGCAGCGTTTCACAGGGAATCGGCAATCAGCCCCAGCATTTT. It yields the protein CSVSQGIGNQPQHF.

V is TRBV6-5 and J is TRBJ1-6; D unresolved. CDR1 is MNHEY and CDR2 is SVGAGI in the germline V gene. V lost 0 bases, J lost 7 bases, and 10 bases lay in between. The CDR3 is 15 residues long. The CDR3 nucleotides are TGTGCCAGCAGTTACTCGAGTTCGGGGAATTCACCCCTCCACTTT. Its protein is CASSYSSSGNSPLHF.

The rearrangement joins TRBV30 to TRBJ2-1; 10 bases match TRBD2. This CDR3 contains 18 residues. Germline CDR1 and CDR2: GTSNPN and SVGIG (reference sequence). V gave up 2 bases and J gave up 0 bases; unmatched junction bases: 10. CDR3 residues: CAWSWVAGGISSYNEQFF. CDR3 nucleotides: TGTGCCTGGAGTTGGGTAGCGGGGGGAATAAGCTCCTACAATGAGCAGTTCTTC.

The genes are TRBV9 and TRBJ1-6, with TRBD1 matching 7 bases. The CDR3 totals 14 residues. CDR1 is SGDLS and CDR2 is YYNGEE in the germline V gene. Trimming cost V 2 bases and J 4 bases; bases outside gene matches: 0. The CDR3 loop is CASSVGQYNSPLHF. In nucleotides, the CDR3 is TGTGCCAGCAGCGTGGGACAGTATAATTCACCCCTCCACTTT.

The chain combines TRBV25-1 with TRBJ1-3; TRBD1 is a possible D gene (6 bases). The CDR3 contains 15 residues. Trimming took off 6 bases at V and 4 bases at J, with 16 bases between the two ends. Looked up from germline, CDR1 is MGHDK and CDR2 is SYGVNS. CDR3 sequence reads: CASSPTGLRGNTIYF. The DNA for the CDR3 is TGTGCCAGCAGCCCTACAGGGTTAAGAGGAAACACCATATATTTT.

This sequence joins TRBV3-1 (or the pseudogene TRBV3-2) and TRBJ1-1; 7 nucleotides agree with TRBD1. This CDR3 contains 14 residues. V lost 2 bases to trimming and J lost 5 bases; unmatched junction nucleotides: 5. Germline lookup yields CDR1 LGHDT and CDR2 YNNKEL (reference sequence). CDR3 DNA: TGTGCCAGCAGCCAAACAGGGGTTGGGACTGAAGCTTTCTTT. Translated, it gives CASSQTGVGTEAFF.

This sequence joins TRBV19 and TRBJ2-5; D is tentatively TRBD1 or TRBD2 (6 bases each). V lost 5 bases to trimming and J lost 5 bases, with 12 bases between them. The germline gives CDR1 LNHDA, CDR2 SQIVND (reference sequence). CDR3 length equals 13 residues. CDR3 amino acids: CASSPTGRETQYF. CDR3 sequence (DNA): TGTGCCAGTAGTCCCACAGGGAGGGAGACCCAGTACTTC.

The chain has TRBV4-3 and TRBJ2-7; 7 positions match TRBD1. CDR1 is LGHNA and CDR2 is YSLEER in the germline V gene. With 0 bases clipped from V and 3 bases from J, the junction kept 5 bases outside the gene matches. This CDR3 has 15 amino acids. CDR3 nucleotide sequence: TGCGCCAGCAGCCAAGAACAGGGGTTTATCTACGAGCAGTACTTC. It encodes CASSQEQGFIYEQYF.

This rearrangement joins TRBV2 to TRBJ1-1; D might be TRBD1 (5 bases). V lost 2 bases and J lost 5, with 18 bases in between. In germline, CDR1 is SNHLY, CDR2 FYNNEI. The CDR3 consists of 16 residues. CDR3: CASSEQTGTRGTEAFF. The CDR3 DNA is TGTGCCAGCAGTGAACAAACAGGCACCCGAGGGACTGAAGCTTTCTTT.

The chain employs TRBV19 and TRBJ2-2; TRBD1 matches at 9 bases. The junction had 13 bases not matched to a gene; V was cut back by 5 bases and J by 3 bases. Germline V gene data show CDR1 as LNHDA and CDR2 as SQIVND (reference sequence). This CDR3 comprises 18 residues. The CDR3 sequence: CASSSGDRARPDTGELFF. In nucleotides, the CDR3 is TGTGCCAGTAGTTCCGGGGACAGGGCACGACCAGACACCGGGGAGCTGTTTTTT.

The chain has TRBV19 and TRBJ2-3; 10 bases agree with TRBD1. V shed 6 bases and J 4 bases; nucleotides not matched to a gene: 13. Germline CDR1 LNHDA, CDR2 SQIVND (reference sequence). The CDR3 is 17 residues long. CDR3: CASRTQPGTGEADTQYF. Written as DNA, the CDR3 is TGTGCCAGTAGAACGCAACCCGGGACAGGGGAGGCAGATACGCAGTATTTT.

CDR3 in DNA: TGTGCCAGCAGCTTAGGCGGGGGCAACACCATATATTTT. Translating it yields CASSLGGGNTIYF. The chain carries TRBV11-2 and TRBJ1-3; possibly TRBD1 for D (6 bases). Trimming took off 1 base at V and 7 bases at J, with 8 bases between the two ends. CDR1 is SGHAT, CDR2 FQNNGV, per germline. The CDR3 consists of 13 residues.

The chain links TRBV19 to TRBJ1-5, with D maybe TRBD1 (6 bases). The CDR3 sequence is 17 residues long. Germline CDR1 LNHDA, CDR2 SQIVND (reference sequence). V gave up 4 bases and J gave up 4 bases, with 20 bases separating them. The chain's CDR3 is CASSKFTGLGENQPQHF. DNA for the CDR3: TGTGCCAGTAGTAAATTTACAGGGCTCGGTGAGAATCAGCCCCAGCATTTT.

The V gene is TRBV6-6, the J gene TRBJ1-5, with D perhaps TRBD1 (5 bases). Per germline, CDR1 MNHNY and CDR2 SVGAGI (reference sequence). This CDR3 is 16 amino acids long. V lost 7 bases to trimming and J lost 3 bases, with 19 bases between them. In DNA form, the CDR3 reads TGTGCCAGCAAGAACACCCAGGGTCGGGCCAATCAGCCCCAGCATTTT. It codes for CASKNTQGRANQPQHF.

V gene TRBV3-1 (or the pseudogene TRBV3-2) combines with J gene TRBJ2-7, with a weak D call TRBD2 (5 bases). V dropped 3 bases and J dropped 7 bases, with 7 bases sitting between them. The germline gives CDR1 LGHDT, CDR2 YNNKEL (reference sequence). This CDR3 has 11 residues. Here the CDR3 DNA reads TGTGCCAGCAGCCAGGAGCGGGAGCAGTACTTC. Its translation: CASSQEREQYF.

This clone was counted a few times. The genes are TRBV6-6 and TRBJ2-1; D is possibly TRBD1 (6 bases). V was trimmed by 5 bases and J by 0 bases, leaving 17 bases between them. Germline lookup yields CDR1 MNHNY and CDR2 SVGAGI (reference sequence). The length of the CDR3 is 17 residues. CDR3 protein: CASSQNRVISSYNEQFF. Here the CDR3 DNA reads TGTGCCAGCAGTCAAAACAGGGTTATAAGCTCCTACAATGAGCAGTTCTTC.

The chain recombines TRBV19 with TRBJ2-5, with TRBD2 matching 11 bases. The J segment lost 5 bases and the V segment lost 6 bases, leaving 5 bases of the junction unmatched. Germline loops: CDR1 LNHDA, CDR2 SQIVND (reference sequence). The CDR3 is made up of 14 amino acids. CDR3 sequence (DNA): TGTGCCAGTAGATTATCTAGCGGGAGGGAGACCCAGTACTTC. Residues: CASRLSSGRETQYF.

This clone came up once. The J gene is TRBJ1-1, the V gene TRBV28; perhaps TRBD1 as D (5 bases). This CDR3 is built from 13 residues. From germline, CDR1 is MDHEN and CDR2 SYDVKM. V was shortened by 4 bases and J by 5 bases, with 11 bases between the two germline ends. The CDR3 loop is CASSSRGGTEAFF. CDR3 DNA: TGTGCCAGCAGTTCGAGGGGAGGAACTGAAGCTTTCTTT.

This clone was detected only a few times. V is TRBV9 and J is TRBJ1-5, with D unclear. Germline CDR1 reads SGDLS; CDR2 reads YYNGEE. The V and J ends lost 6 bases and 10 bases respectively, with 20 bases between them. The CDR3 spans 14 residues. This chain's CDR3 is CASNSDGNIDPQHF. The CDR3 region has the DNA TGTGCCAGCAATTCGGACGGGAACATCGACCCCCAGCATTTT.

The V and J genes are TRBV7-9 and TRBJ2-7; tentative D call: TRBD2 (5 bases). The V end lost 1 base, the J end lost 7 bases, and 11 bases lay between the germline ends. Germline CDR1 reads SEHNR; CDR2 reads FQNEAQ (reference sequence). This CDR3 has 13 residues. In DNA, the CDR3 is TGTGCCAGCAGCTTAGAACTTTCGGGGGAGCAGTACTTC. This encodes CASSLELSGEQYF.